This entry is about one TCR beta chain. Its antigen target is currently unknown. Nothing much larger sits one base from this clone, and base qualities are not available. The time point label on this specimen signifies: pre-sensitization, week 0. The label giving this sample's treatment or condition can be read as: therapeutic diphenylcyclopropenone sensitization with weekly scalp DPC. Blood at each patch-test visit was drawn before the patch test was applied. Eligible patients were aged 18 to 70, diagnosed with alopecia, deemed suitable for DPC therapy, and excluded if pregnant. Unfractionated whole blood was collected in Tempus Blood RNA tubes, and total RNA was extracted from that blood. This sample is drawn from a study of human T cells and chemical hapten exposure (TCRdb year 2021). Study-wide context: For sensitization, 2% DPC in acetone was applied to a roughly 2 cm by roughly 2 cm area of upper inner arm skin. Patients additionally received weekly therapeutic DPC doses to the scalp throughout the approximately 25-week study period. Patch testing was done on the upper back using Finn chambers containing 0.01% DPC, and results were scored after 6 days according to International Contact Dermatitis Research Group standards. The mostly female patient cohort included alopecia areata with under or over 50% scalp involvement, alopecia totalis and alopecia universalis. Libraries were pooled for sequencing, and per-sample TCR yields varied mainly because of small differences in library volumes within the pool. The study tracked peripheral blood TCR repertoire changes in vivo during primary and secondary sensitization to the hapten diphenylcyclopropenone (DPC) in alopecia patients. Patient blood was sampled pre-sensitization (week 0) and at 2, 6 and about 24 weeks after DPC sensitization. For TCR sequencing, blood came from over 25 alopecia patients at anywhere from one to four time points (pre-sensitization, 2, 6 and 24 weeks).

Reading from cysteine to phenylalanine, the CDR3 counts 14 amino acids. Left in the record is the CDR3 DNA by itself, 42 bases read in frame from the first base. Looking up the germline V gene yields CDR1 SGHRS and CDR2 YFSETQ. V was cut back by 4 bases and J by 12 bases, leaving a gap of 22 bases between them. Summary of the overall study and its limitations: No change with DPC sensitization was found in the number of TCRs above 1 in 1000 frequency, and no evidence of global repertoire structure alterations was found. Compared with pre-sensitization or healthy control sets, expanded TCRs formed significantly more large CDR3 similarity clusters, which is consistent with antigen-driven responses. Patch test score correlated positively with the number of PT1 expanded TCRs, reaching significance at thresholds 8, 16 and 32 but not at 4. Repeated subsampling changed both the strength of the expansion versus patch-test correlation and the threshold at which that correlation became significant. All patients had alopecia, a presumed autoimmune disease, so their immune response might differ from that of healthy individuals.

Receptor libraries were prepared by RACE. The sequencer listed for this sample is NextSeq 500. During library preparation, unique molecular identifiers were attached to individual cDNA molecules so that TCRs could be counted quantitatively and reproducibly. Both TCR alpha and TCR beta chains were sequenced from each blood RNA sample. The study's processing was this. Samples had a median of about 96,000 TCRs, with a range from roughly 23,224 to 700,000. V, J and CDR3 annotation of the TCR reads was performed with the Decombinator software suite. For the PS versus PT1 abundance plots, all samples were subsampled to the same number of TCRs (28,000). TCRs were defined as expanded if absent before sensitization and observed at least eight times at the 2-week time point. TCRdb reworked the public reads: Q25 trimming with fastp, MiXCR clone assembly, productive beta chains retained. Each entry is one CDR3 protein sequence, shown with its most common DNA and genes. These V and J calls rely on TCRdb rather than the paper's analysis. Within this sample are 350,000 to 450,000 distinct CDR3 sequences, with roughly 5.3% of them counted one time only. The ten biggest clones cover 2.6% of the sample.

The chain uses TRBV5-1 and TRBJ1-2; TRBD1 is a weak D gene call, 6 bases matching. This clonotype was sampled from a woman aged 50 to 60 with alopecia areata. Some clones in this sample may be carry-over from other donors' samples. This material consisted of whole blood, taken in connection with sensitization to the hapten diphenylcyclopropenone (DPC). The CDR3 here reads CASSLEGQRLGDTF. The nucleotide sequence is TGCGCCAGCAGCCTGGAAGGACAGCGCTTAGGGGACACCTTC.